The 29 T cell receptor beta chains listed next were all sequenced from one sample in a study of cytomegalovirus exposure and HLA in healthy donors. It was with 60 Vbeta and 13 Jbeta primers that the PCR ran. The table came from immunoSEQ multiplex PCR; TCRdb's copy has only in-frame clones and leaves some out. The sample lists more than 150,000 clones, roughly 82% seen once, with around 2.5% in the top ten. What was sequenced was PBMCs. Receptors originate from a woman aged 50 to 65 in good health and CMV-seropositive.

The gene calls are TRBV21-1 and TRBJ2-3; TRBD2, the table's D call, was not compared with the DNA. TRBV21-1 is given as a pseudogene. The CDR3 covers 16 residues. The CDR3 sequence: CASSPLATSPTDTQYF. The CDR3 DNA sequence: TGTGCCAGCAGCCCGCTGGCGACTAGCCCCACAGATACGCAGTATTTT.

This clone was detected once. The V gene is TRBV7-9, the J gene TRBJ2-7, with D possibly being TRBD1 (5 bases). The CDR3 is 14 amino acids. Germline CDR1 reads SEHNR; CDR2 reads FQNEAQ (reference sequence). V gave up 3 bases and J gave up 4 bases, with 13 bases separating them. The CDR3 bases are TGTGCCAGCAGCTTTGTAGGGGCAGCTTACGAGCAGTACTTC. It yields the protein CASSFVGAAYEQYF.

The CDR3 sequence is CASAGFGNTIYF. The CDR3 DNA is TGTGCCTCCGCAGGATTTGGAAACACCATATATTTT. The chain recombines TRBV28 with TRBJ1-3, with D hard to call. The ends were cut back, 11 bases at V and 3 bases at J, with 11 bases in the middle. The germline CDR1 and CDR2 sequences are MDHEN and SYDVKM. The CDR3 totals 12 residues.

This clone was counted many times. The gene calls are TRBV6-5 and TRBJ2-7; the D gene is possibly TRBD1 (5 bases). Per the germline V gene, CDR1 is MNHEY and CDR2 is SVGAGI. The CDR3 covers 13 residues. Trimming took 5 bases from V and 7 from J, leaving 15 bases between them. The CDR3 DNA follows: TGTGCCAGCAGTCAGGGCCCCGTAGTAGAGCAGTACTTC. Translation: CASSQGPVVEQYF.

The chain couples TRBV7-2 to TRBJ2-3; 8 bases align to TRBD2. This CDR3 region has 18 residues. The germline V gene encodes CDR1 SGHTA and CDR2 FQGNSA. The V segment lost 1 base and the J segment 0 bases; nucleotides outside the gene matches: 9. The CDR3 here is CASSLVWSSGFSTDTQYF. CDR3 nucleotide sequence: TGTGCCAGCAGCTTAGTTTGGTCTAGCGGGTTTAGCACAGATACGCAGTATTTT.

The rearrangement links TRBV6-5 to TRBJ2-1; tentatively, D is TRBD2 (6 bases). CDR3 size: 15 residues. Germline V lookup: CDR1 MNHEY, CDR2 SVGAGI. V was clipped by 2 bases and J by 2 bases, with 10 bases between them. This CDR3 reads CASSYGGTPYNEQFF. The DNA of the CDR3 is TGTGCCAGCAGTTACGGGGGGACCCCCTACAATGAGCAGTTCTTC.

In this sample, this clone turned up a few times. The chain has TRBV5-1 and TRBJ2-1, with 9 bases identical to TRBD2. This CDR3 is 17 amino acids long. The germline gives CDR1 SGHRS, CDR2 YFSETQ. The V segment lost 0 bases and the J segment 0 bases; nucleotides outside the gene matches: 4. The CDR3 nucleotides read TGCGCCAGCAGCTTGGGGGCGGGGGGGCTCTCCTACAATGAGCAGTTCTTC. It is translated as CASSLGAGGLSYNEQFF.

The chain links TRBV2 to TRBJ2-5, with 8 bases lining up with TRBD2. The CDR3 spans 13 residues. V trimming: 8 bases; J trimming: 3 bases; junction bases outside the gene matches: 5. The V gene's germline CDR1 is SNHLY and CDR2 FYNNEI. The DNA of the CDR3 is TGTGCCAGCTCCTTAGCGGGGAAAGAGACCCAGTACTTC. Protein product: CASSLAGKETQYF.

The chain carries TRBV6-5 and TRBJ1-1; a possible D gene is TRBD1 (6 bases). The germline V gene encodes CDR1 MNHEY and CDR2 SVGAGI. CDR3 size: 16 residues. Trimming cost V 2 bases and J 4 bases, with 17 bases left between them. CDR3 protein: CASSYKKTGSGTEAFF. For the CDR3, the DNA is TGTGCCAGCAGTTACAAGAAGACAGGAAGTGGCACTGAAGCTTTCTTT.

About this clone itself: The junction departs from the called germline gene at one end, perhaps through a read error. The chain employs TRBV6-5 and TRBJ1-3, with D possibly matching TRBD1 (6 bases). CDR1 is MNHEY and CDR2 is SVGAGI in the germline V gene. The CDR3 is 15 residues long. As DNA, the CDR3 is TGTGTCAGCAGGCTGGACAGCAACTCTGGAAACACCATATATTTT. This sequence encodes CVSRLDSNSGNTIYF.

The CDR3 loop reads CASSIADSTHGYTF. The CDR3 DNA sequence: TGTGCCAGTAGTATAGCCGACAGTACCCATGGCTACACCTTC. The V and J genes are TRBV19 and TRBJ1-2; D is possibly TRBD1 (5 bases). V shed 1 base and J shed 6 bases, with 12 bases lying between them. The V gene's germline CDR1 is LNHDA and CDR2 SQIVND (reference sequence). This CDR3 spans 14 amino acids.

The rearrangement joins TRBV28 to TRBJ1-5; D ambiguous. The CDR3 spans 14 residues. CDR1 MDHEN and CDR2 SYDVKM come from the germline V gene. Trimming took off 2 bases at V and 2 bases at J, with 7 bases between the two ends. CDR3 in DNA: TGTGCCAGCAGTTTAGGAGCAGGCAATCAGCCCCAGCATTTT. Translation gives CASSLGAGNQPQHF.

The CDR3 bases are TGCGCCAGCAGCACGGGACTAGCGGGGGTACGGAATGAGCAGTTCTTC. Protein: CASSTGLAGVRNEQFF. The V and J genes are TRBV5-1 and TRBJ2-1, with TRBD2 identical over 14 bases. Trimming cost V 4 bases and J 7 bases; bases outside gene matches: 7. The CDR3 totals 16 residues. Germline V gives CDR1 SGHRS, CDR2 YFSETQ.

The chain joins TRBV11-1 to TRBJ2-5; no clear D gene. V dropped 4 bases and J dropped 0 bases, with 9 bases sitting between them. This CDR3 is built from 14 residues. The germline CDR1 and CDR2 sequences are SGHAT and FQDESV (reference sequence). CDR3 sequence reads: CASSSGDYQETQYF. The CDR3, as DNA: TGTGCCAGCAGCTCAGGCGATTACCAAGAGACCCAGTACTTC.

CDR3 loop: CASNPSGGRYEQFF. The DNA for the CDR3 is TGTGCCAGCAACCCTAGCGGGGGCCGGTATGAGCAGTTCTTC. The gene calls are TRBV2 and TRBJ2-1; 10 nucleotides line up with TRBD2. The CDR3 spans 14 residues. The germline V gene has CDR1 SNHLY and CDR2 FYNNEI. The ends lost 7 bases at V and 8 bases at J; junction bases unmatched: 8.

This sequence joins TRBV2 and TRBJ1-3; TRBD1 is a possible D gene (6 bases). The ends were cut back, 1 base at V and 2 bases at J, with 6 bases in the middle. This CDR3 contains 14 residues. Germline CDR1 and CDR2: SNHLY and FYNNEI. The CDR3 nucleotides read TGTGCCAGCAGTGAAGAGGGGGCTGGAAACACCATATATTTT. Its protein is CASSEEGAGNTIYF.

A note on this clone: The junction departs from the called germline gene at one end, perhaps through a read error. CDR3 protein: CASSPTGVVAKNILYF. The CDR3 DNA is TGTGCCAGCAGTCCCACAGGGGTTGTAGCCAAAAACATTCTGTACTTC. The chain recombines TRBV28 with TRBJ2-4; 7 bases match TRBD1. The CDR3 loop spans 16 amino acids. Looked up from germline, CDR1 is MDHEN and CDR2 is SYDVKM.

V and J are TRBV7-8 and TRBJ2-4, with 12 bases lining up with TRBD1. The trim removed 5 bases at V and 1 base at J, leaving 12 bases unmatched. The CDR3 runs to 19 residues. Germline loops: CDR1 SGHVS, CDR2 FQNEAQ. CDR3 in amino acids: CASSPWPGQGALAKNIQYF. In DNA form, the CDR3 reads TGTGCCAGCAGCCCCTGGCCGGGACAGGGGGCTTTGGCCAAAAACATTCAGTACTTC.

The gene calls are TRBV5-1 and TRBJ2-1, with TRBD2 identical over 8 bases. Germline CDR1 reads SGHRS; CDR2 reads YFSETQ. The CDR3 loop spans 16 amino acids. Trimming cost V 0 bases and J 5 bases; bases outside gene matches: 7. The DNA for the CDR3 is TGCGCCAGCAGCTTGGTTGCGGCGGGGGGTAACAATGAGCAGTTCTTC. This encodes CASSLVAAGGNNEQFF.

V is TRBV2 and J is TRBJ1-1; a possible D gene is TRBD1 (5 bases). Germline V CDR1 and CDR2: SNHLY, FYNNEI. There are 12 residues in the CDR3. The V end was cut by 5 bases, the J end by 9 bases, with 13 bases between. CDR3 DNA: TGTGCCAGCAGTACACAGGTATCAAAAGCTTTCTTT. Translation gives CASSTQVSKAFF.

This chain connects TRBV7-6 to TRBJ2-3; 8 bases are a match to TRBD2. Germline CDR1 SGHVS, CDR2 FNYEAQ. The CDR3 contains 15 residues. The V gene end was trimmed by 1 base and the J gene end by 4 bases; junction bases not matched to a gene: 4. The CDR3 sequence is CASSLGGGPSDTQYF. CDR3 DNA: TGTGCCAGCAGCTTAGGCGGGGGGCCTTCAGATACGCAGTATTTT.

This chain joins TRBV6-5 and TRBJ2-2; D may be TRBD2 (5 bases). Trimming removed 2 bases at V and 6 bases at J, with 10 bases between. Looked up from germline, CDR1 is MNHEY and CDR2 is SVGAGI. This CDR3 spans 14 amino acids. The CDR3 nucleotides are TGTGCCAGCAGTTACGCGGACGGGGCCGGGGAGCTGTTTTTT. Encoded protein: CASSYADGAGELFF.

This chain uses TRBV7-9 with TRBJ1-3; 11 bases line up with TRBD1. The J segment lost 1 base and the V segment lost 4 bases, leaving 9 bases of the junction unmatched. Per germline, CDR1 SEHNR and CDR2 FQNEAQ (reference sequence). CDR3 length: 18 amino acids. DNA for the CDR3: TGTGCCAGCAGCTCAATTCCGGGACAGGGGGAATCTGGAAACACCATATATTTT. It is translated as CASSSIPGQGESGNTIYF. Using reference TRBV7-9 and TRBJ1-3 for the parts outside the CDR3, the full variable domain is DTGVSQNPRHKITKRGQNVTFRCDPISEHNRLYWYRQTLGQGPEFLTYFQNEAQLEKSRLLSDRFSAERPKGSFSTLEIQRTEQGDSAMYLCASSSIPGQGESGNTIYFGEGSWLTVV.

The chain combines TRBV15 with TRBJ1-1; no clear D. Germline V gene data show CDR1 as LNHNV and CDR2 as YYDKDF (reference sequence). The CDR3 sequence is 15 residues long. V lost 1 base and J 6 bases, leaving 15 bases between the germline ends. As DNA, the CDR3 is TGTGCCACCAGCAGAGGCACAGAGCCCGGGGCTGAAGCTTTCTTT. Translation gives CATSRGTEPGAEAFF.

J is TRBJ2-1 and V is TRBV6-4; D unclear. The CDR3 covers 16 residues. Germline loops: CDR1 MRHNA, CDR2 SNTAGT. Trimming cost V 2 bases and J 9 bases, with 20 bases left between them. The CDR3: CASSDVRHSTWVEQFF. DNA for the CDR3: TGTGCCAGCAGTGACGTACGCCACAGTACCTGGGTTGAGCAGTTCTTC.

V gene TRBV7-2 combines with J gene TRBJ2-3, with 10 bases that match TRBD2. This CDR3 has 16 residues. Per germline, CDR1 SGHTA and CDR2 FQGNSA. The V and J ends lost 3 bases and 2 bases, in that order; junction bases with no gene match: 5. The chain's CDR3 is CASSFKAGGNTDTQYF. CDR3 DNA sequence: TGTGCCAGCAGCTTTAAAGCGGGGGGGAACACAGATACGCAGTATTTT.

V is TRBV6-5 and J is TRBJ2-7, with 7 bases that match TRBD1. The V and J ends lost 8 bases and 0 bases, in that order; junction bases with no gene match: 7. The CDR3 spans 14 residues. CDR1 MNHEY and CDR2 SVGAGI come from the germline V gene. CDR3 nucleotides: TGTGCCAGCGCTCCGGGACAGTTCTCCTACGAGCAGTACTTC. It yields the protein CASAPGQFSYEQYF.

V and J are TRBV4-1 and TRBJ2-7, with TRBD2 matching 14 bases. The CDR3 length is 17 residues. V trimming: 3 bases; J trimming: 5 bases; junction bases outside the gene matches: 9. Germline CDR1 MGHRA, CDR2 YSYEKL. The CDR3 spells CASSQRGLAGAGDEQYF. DNA for the CDR3: TGCGCCAGCAGCCAGAGGGGACTAGCGGGGGCCGGGGACGAGCAGTACTTC.

J is TRBJ1-2 and V is TRBV6-6; no reliable D call. With 0 bases removed from V and 3 bases from J, the gap between germline ends came to 8 bases. The CDR3 extends over 14 amino acids. CDR1 and CDR2 from the germline V gene are MNHNY and SVGAGI (reference sequence). In DNA, the CDR3 is TGTGCCAGCAGTTACTCTGAGGAGGACTATGGCTACACCTTC. It specifies CASSYSEEDYGYTF.